A selection of T cell receptor beta chains follows, all from one sample in a study of CD8 T cells in Susac syndrome. TCRdb itself ran the immunoSEQ multiplex PCR reads through MiXCR, one entry per CDR3 protein. The sample records 80,000 or so distinct CDR3 sequences, around 96% being singletons. Specimen: CD8+ T cells from PBMCs. These receptors all stem from a human donor with Susac syndrome. The CDR3 runs from the conserved cysteine through the conserved F or W. The D gene is left open where the match is weak. Rows give clone size only sometimes, using once, few, many, or a class for an expanded clone.

NA | 16 | NA | TRBJ1-2 | TRBV29-1 | TGCAGCGTTGAAGATTGGCGTAATTGGTTTCGCTATGGCTACACCTTC | CSVEDWRNWFRYGYTF
NA | 14 | NA | TRBJ2-4 | TRBV29-1 | TGCAGCGTTGGGATCGCGGCAGGGGGGAACATTCAGTACTTC | CSVGIAAGGNIQYF
NA | 15 | NA | TRBJ2-2 | TRBV2 | TGTGCCAGCAGTGCCCAGAAGGCCACCTTTAGGGAGCTGTTTTTT | CASSAQKATFRELFF
NA | 13 | NA | TRBJ2-1 | TRBV6-4 | TGTGCCAGCAGTAAAGACTCCATCAATGAGCAGTTCTTC | CASSKDSINEQFF
once | 14 | NA | TRBJ1-2 | TRBV28 | TGTGCCAGCAGTTTGGGTGGTACGAACTATGGCTACACCTTC | CASSLGGTNYGYTF
NA | 13 | NA | TRBJ1-1 | TRBV19 | TGTGCCAGTAGTATAGATCTCGTTGGGGAAGCTTTCTTT | CASSIDLVGEAFF
NA | 14 | TRBD1 | TRBJ1-1 | TRBV20-1 | TGCAGTGCTCACCCGGGACAGGGGATTACTGAAGCTTTCTTT | CSAHPGQGITEAFF
NA | 12 | NA | TRBJ1-1 | TRBV19 | TGTGCCAGTAGCCGCGGGGATACTGAAGCTTTCTTT | CASSRGDTEAFF
NA | 13 | TRBD2 | TRBJ2-3 | TRBV29-1 | TGCAGCGTAGGGGGACTAGCGGCAGATACGCAGTATTTT | CSVGGLAADTQYF
NA | 15 | TRBD1 | TRBJ2-3 | TRBV9 | TGTGCCAGCAGCGTAGAGGGACAGGGGGCAGATACGCAGTATTTT | CASSVEGQGADTQYF
NA | 16 | TRBD1 | TRBJ2-2 | TRBV9 | TGTGCCAGCAGCCCATCCGGGACAGGGGGCACCGGGGAGCTGTTTTTT | CASSPSGTGGTGELFF
NA | 16 | NA | TRBJ2-5 | TRBV20-1 | TGCAGTGCTAGAGCCGCTTCGGGTGGCCGGCAGGAGACCCAGTACTTC | CSARAASGGRQETQYF
NA | 16 | TRBD1 | TRBJ2-7 | TRBV12-3/TRBV12-4 | TGTGCCAGCAGTCAACAGACAGGGCGGGTCCCTTACGAGCAGTACTTC | CASSQQTGRVPYEQYF
NA | 13 | NA | TRBJ1-1 | TRBV9 | TGTGCCAGCAGCGTCGGGGCGAACACTGAAGCTTTCTTT | CASSVGANTEAFF
once | 13 | NA | TRBJ2-5 | TRBV7-9 | TGTGCCAGCAGCCCAGTCCCACAAGAGACCCAGTACTTC | CASSPVPQETQYF
once | 15 | TRBD2 | TRBJ2-7 | TRBV2 | TGTGCCAGCAGTGAAAATTTACTAGCGGCCTACGAGCAGTACTTC | CASSENLLAAYEQYF
NA | 15 | NA | TRBJ2-1 | TRBV14 | TGTGCCAGCAGCCAAGGCCGGGGGTGGTTGGGTGAGCAGTTCTTC | CASSQGRGWLGEQFF
NA | 13 | NA | TRBJ2-2 | TRBV20-1 | TGCAGTGCTAGTCCCAGTAACACCGGGGAGCTGTTTTTT | CSASPSNTGELFF
once | 12 | NA | TRBJ1-3 | TRBV30 | TGTGCCTGGAGTGAATCTGGAAACACCATATATTTT | CAWSESGNTIYF
NA | 15 | TRBD2 | TRBJ2-7 | TRBV12-3/TRBV12-4 | TGTGCCAGCAGCCGAGGGACTAGCGGCTCCTACGAGCAGTACTTC | CASSRGTSGSYEQYF
NA | 15 | NA | TRBJ2-1 | TRBV9 | TGTGCCAGCAGCGTAGATACAGGCTCCTACAATGAGCAGTTCTTC | CASSVDTGSYNEQFF
NA | 16 | NA | TRBJ1-2 | TRBV29-1 | TGCAGCGTTGAATTTGTAGACAGGTCTGAGGGAAGTGGCTACACCTTC | CSVEFVDRSEGSGYTF
NA | 13 | TRBD1 | TRBJ2-5 | TRBV18 | TGTGCCAGCTCCGGACAGGGCTGGGAGACCCAGTACTTC | CASSGQGWETQYF
NA | 14 | NA | TRBJ1-4 | TRBV9 | TGTGCCAGCAGCGTATACAGCTACAATGAAAAACTGTTTTTT | CASSVYSYNEKLFF
NA | 14 | TRBD1 | TRBJ1-1 | TRBV20-1 | TGCAGTGCTAGAGAAAGCGGCGGGACAGCTGAAGCTTTCTTT | CSARESGGTAEAFF
NA | 13 | NA | TRBJ1-2 | TRBV19 | TGTGCCAGTAGCGGACAGCGCTACTATGGCTACACCTTC | CASSGQRYYGYTF
NA | 14 | NA | TRBJ1-2 | TRBV10-3 | TGTGCCATCAGTGAGTCCCCAGGGGCCCTTGGCTACACCTTC | CAISESPGALGYTF
NA | 14 | NA | TRBJ1-5 | TRBV15 | TGTGCCACCAGCAGAGATATAGGCCTCCAGCCCCAGCATTTT | CATSRDIGLQPQHF
NA | 13 | NA | TRBJ2-1 | TRBV5-1 | TGCGCCAGCAGGCTGGGACTCCCGCAGGGGCAGTTCTTC | CASRLGLPQGQFF
NA | 13 | NA | TRBJ2-5 | TRBV7-9 | TGTGCCAGCACCCGGCGACTCCAAGAGACCCAGTACTTC | CASTRRLQETQYF
NA | 11 | NA | TRBJ1-2 | TRBV30 | TGTGCCTGGGGGACCCTGTATGGCTACACCTTC | CAWGTLYGYTF
NA | 13 | NA | TRBJ1-5 | TRBV27 | TGTGCCAGCAGTTTATCGGCCGGGACGCCCCAGCATTTT | CASSLSAGTPQHF
NA | 14 | NA | TRBJ2-7 | TRBV12-3/TRBV12-4 | TGTGCCAGCAGTTTCGGCGGCCCATCCTACGAGCAGTACTTC | CASSFGGPSYEQYF
NA | 15 | TRBD1 | TRBJ1-6 | TRBV27 | TGTGCCAGCAGTTTATCGGGACAGGGGGATTCACCCCTCCACTTT | CASSLSGQGDSPLHF
NA | 15 | TRBD1 | TRBJ1-4 | TRBV7-2 | TGTGCCAGCAGCCCCACAGGGGGCGCAGGTGAAAAACTGTTTTTT | CASSPTGGAGEKLFF
NA | 14 | NA | TRBJ2-1 | TRBV5-1 | TGCGCCAGCAGCTTGGCCTCGGGTTACAATGAGCAGTTCTTC | CASSLASGYNEQFF
NA | 12 | NA | TRBJ2-5 | TRBV28 | TGTGCCAGCAGCAGACTAGGAGAGACCCAGTACTTC | CASSRLGETQYF
NA | 16 | NA | TRBJ1-2 | TRBV9 | TGTGCCAGCAGCGTAGGAAAGACAGAGACTAACTATGGCTACACCTTC | CASSVGKTETNYGYTF
NA | 15 | TRBD2 | TRBJ2-3 | TRBV28 | TGTGCCAGCAGTCCTGGGACTAGCAGTGCAGATACGCAGTATTTT | CASSPGTSSADTQYF
NA | 10 | NA | TRBJ1-2 | TRBV7-9 | TGTGCCAGCAGCCACCCCCCCCACACCTTC | CASSHPPHTF
NA | 14 | NA | TRBJ1-1 | TRBV19 | TGTGCCAGTAGGCTACAGGGAGATTACACTGAAGCTTTCTTT | CASRLQGDYTEAFF
NA | 21 | TRBD2 | TRBJ2-3 | TRBV18 | TGTGCCAGCTCACCGCGTAGACTAGCGGGGGAAGAAACGCTTAACACAGATACGCAGTATTTT | CASSPRRLAGEETLNTDTQYF
once | 12 | NA | TRBJ2-1 | TRBV3-1 | TGTGCCAGCAGCCGCTCCGGGACAAGGCAGTTCTTC | CASSRSGTRQFF
NA | 13 | TRBD1 | TRBJ2-5 | TRBV7-9 | TGTGCCAGCAGCTTCCCAGGGGGAGAGACCCAGTACTTC | CASSFPGGETQYF
NA | 15 | NA | TRBJ1-2 | TRBV15 | TGTGCCACCAGCAGAGATTTGCGGGGTAACTATGGCTACACCTTC | CATSRDLRGNYGYTF
NA | 14 | NA | TRBJ2-4 | TRBV4-1 | TGCGCCAGCAGCCAAGAAGGGAGAGGGGACATTCAGTACTTC | CASSQEGRGDIQYF
NA | 14 | NA | TRBJ1-1 | TRBV11-1 | TGTGCCAGCAGCTTAGAAGGGTCCGGCTTTGAAGCTTTCTTT | CASSLEGSGFEAFF
NA | 20 | TRBD2 | TRBJ2-6 | TRBV12-3/TRBV12-4 | TGTGCCAGCAGTTTTGTACTACTAGCGAAGCGTCTGGTTGGGGCCAACGTCCTGACTTTC | CASSFVLLAKRLVGANVLTF
NA | 16 | TRBD1 | TRBJ2-7 | TRBV15 | TGTGCCACCAGCAGAGATCGAGGGACAGGGTCCTACGAGCAGTACTTC | CATSRDRGTGSYEQYF
NA | 12 | NA | TRBJ2-5 | TRBV18 | TGTGCCAGCTCACCAGAGAGCGAGACCCAGTACTTC | CASSPESETQYF
NA | 13 | NA | TRBJ2-2 | TRBV21-1 | TGCACAAACCCCGGAGCGAACACCGGGGAGCTGTTTTTT | CTNPGANTGELFF